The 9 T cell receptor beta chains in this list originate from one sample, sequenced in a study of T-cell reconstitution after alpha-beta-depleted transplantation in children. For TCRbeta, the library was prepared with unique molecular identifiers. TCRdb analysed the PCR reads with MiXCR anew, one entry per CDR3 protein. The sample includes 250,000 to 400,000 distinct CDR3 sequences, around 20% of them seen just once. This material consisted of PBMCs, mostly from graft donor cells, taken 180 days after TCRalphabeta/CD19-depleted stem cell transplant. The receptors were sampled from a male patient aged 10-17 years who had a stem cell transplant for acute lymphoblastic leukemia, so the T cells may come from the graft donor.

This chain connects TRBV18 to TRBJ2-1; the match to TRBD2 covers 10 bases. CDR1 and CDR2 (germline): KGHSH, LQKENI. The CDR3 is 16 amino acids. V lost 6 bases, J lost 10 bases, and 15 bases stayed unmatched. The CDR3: CASSLLLAGGRMEQFF. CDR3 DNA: TGTGCCAGCTCCCTTCTCTTAGCGGGAGGACGCATGGAGCAGTTCTTC.

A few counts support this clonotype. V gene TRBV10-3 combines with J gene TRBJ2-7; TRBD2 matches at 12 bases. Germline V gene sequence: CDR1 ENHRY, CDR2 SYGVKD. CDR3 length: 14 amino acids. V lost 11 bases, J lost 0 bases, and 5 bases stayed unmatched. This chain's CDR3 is CASTSGSTSYEQYF. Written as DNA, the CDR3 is TGTGCCTCGACTAGCGGGAGCACCTCCTACGAGCAGTACTTC.

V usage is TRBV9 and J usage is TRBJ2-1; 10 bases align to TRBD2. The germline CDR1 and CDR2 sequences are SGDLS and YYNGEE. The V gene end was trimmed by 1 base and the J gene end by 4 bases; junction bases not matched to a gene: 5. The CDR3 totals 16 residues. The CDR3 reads CASSVRTSGAYNEQFF. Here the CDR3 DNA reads TGTGCCAGCAGCGTAAGAACTAGCGGGGCTTACAATGAGCAGTTCTTC.

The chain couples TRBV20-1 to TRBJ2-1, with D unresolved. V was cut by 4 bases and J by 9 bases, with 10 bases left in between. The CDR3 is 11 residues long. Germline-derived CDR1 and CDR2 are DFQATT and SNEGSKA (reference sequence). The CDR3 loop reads CSATPVVEQFF. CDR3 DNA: TGCAGTGCTACCCCGGTCGTTGAGCAGTTCTTC.

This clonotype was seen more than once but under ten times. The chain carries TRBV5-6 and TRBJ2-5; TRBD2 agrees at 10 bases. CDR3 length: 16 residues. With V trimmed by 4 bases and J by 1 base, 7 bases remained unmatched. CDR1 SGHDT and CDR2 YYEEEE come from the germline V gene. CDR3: CASSLAGLAFQETQYF. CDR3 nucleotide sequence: TGTGCCAGCAGCCTGGCGGGACTAGCGTTCCAAGAGACCCAGTACTTC.

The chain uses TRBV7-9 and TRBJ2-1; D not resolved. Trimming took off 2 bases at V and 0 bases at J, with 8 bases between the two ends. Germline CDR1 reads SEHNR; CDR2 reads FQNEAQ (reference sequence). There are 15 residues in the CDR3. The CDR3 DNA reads TGTGCCAGCAGCTTACACACCAGCTCCTACAATGAGCAGTTCTTC. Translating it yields CASSLHTSSYNEQFF.

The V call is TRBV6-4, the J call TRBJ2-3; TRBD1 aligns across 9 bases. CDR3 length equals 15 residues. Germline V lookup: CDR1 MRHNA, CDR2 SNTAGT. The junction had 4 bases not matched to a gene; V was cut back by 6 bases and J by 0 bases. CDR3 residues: CASRKQGASTDTQYF. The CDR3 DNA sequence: TGTGCCAGCAGGAAACAGGGGGCAAGCACAGATACGCAGTATTTT.

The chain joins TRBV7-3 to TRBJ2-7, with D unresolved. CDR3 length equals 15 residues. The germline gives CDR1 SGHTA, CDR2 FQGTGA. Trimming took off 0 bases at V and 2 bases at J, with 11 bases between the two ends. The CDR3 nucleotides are TGTGCCAGCAGCTTAACCCTCCTAGGGCCCTACGAGCAGTACTTC. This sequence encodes CASSLTLLGPYEQYF.

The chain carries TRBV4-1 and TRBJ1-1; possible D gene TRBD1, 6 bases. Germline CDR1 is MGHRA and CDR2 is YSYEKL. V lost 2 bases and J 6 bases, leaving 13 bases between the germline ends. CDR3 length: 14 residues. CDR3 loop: CASSQYLGGAEAFF. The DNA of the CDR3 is TGCGCCAGCAGCCAATATTTAGGGGGTGCTGAAGCTTTCTTT.